This is a list of T cell receptor beta chains from one sample in a study of identical twins. TCRdb fed the 5' RACE reads into MiXCR, producing one record per CDR3 protein. The sample yields 450,000 to 500,000 distinct CDR3 sequences, 14% seen once. These data also featured in a second study, about yellow fever vaccine responses in identical twins.

Source material: CD4+ T cells sorted from blood. These receptors were obtained from a woman aged 18-29 years in good health. CDR3s include the opening cysteine and the closing phenylalanine or tryptophan. A D gene is named only where the DNA matches it firmly. A row's size may be missing; if present it is once, few, many or a size class.

d_gene: TRBD1
abundance: few
j_gene: TRBJ2-3
len: 16
v_gene: TRBV6-1
CDR3aa: CASSRGGTGGPDTQYF
CDR3nt: TGTGCCAGCAGCCGAGGTGGGACAGGGGGTCCAGATACGCAGTATTTT

d_gene: NA
abundance: few
j_gene: TRBJ1-1
len: 14
v_gene: TRBV3-1
CDR3aa: CASSLLKGGTEAFF
CDR3nt: TGTGCCAGCAGCCTACTAAAAGGTGGCACTGAAGCTTTCTTT

d_gene: NA
abundance: many
j_gene: TRBJ1-2
len: 13
v_gene: TRBV3-1
CDR3aa: CASSQRGNYGYTF
CDR3nt: TGTGCCAGCAGCCAACGGGGGAACTATGGCTACACCTTC

d_gene: NA
abundance: NA
j_gene: TRBJ2-2
len: 14
v_gene: TRBV6-4
CDR3aa: CASSEGVFGGELFF
CDR3nt: TGTGCCAGCAGTGAGGGGGTTTTTGGCGGGGAGCTGTTTTTT

d_gene: TRBD1
abundance: many
j_gene: TRBJ2-3
len: 15
v_gene: TRBV5-1
CDR3aa: CASSLRGTAHDTQYF
CDR3nt: TGCGCCAGCAGCTTGAGGGGGACAGCTCACGATACGCAGTATTTT

d_gene: TRBD2
abundance: NA
j_gene: TRBJ2-5
len: 14
v_gene: TRBV28
CDR3aa: CASSLSGSVETQYF
CDR3nt: TGTGCCAGCAGTTTGAGCGGGAGTGTGGAGACCCAGTACTTC

d_gene: NA
abundance: NA
j_gene: TRBJ1-4
len: 15
v_gene: TRBV4-1
CDR3aa: CASSHAGVGDEKLFF
CDR3nt: TGCGCCAGCAGCCATGCAGGGGTTGGGGATGAAAAACTGTTTTTT

d_gene: TRBD2
abundance: few
j_gene: TRBJ2-1
len: 20
v_gene: TRBV24-1
CDR3aa: CATPRAPGLAGGHRDNEQFF
CDR3nt: TGTGCCACCCCCAGGGCCCCGGGACTAGCGGGAGGGCATCGGGACAATGAGCAGTTCTTC

d_gene: NA
abundance: NA
j_gene: TRBJ2-7
len: 16
v_gene: TRBV11-3
CDR3aa: CASSGRTERKTGEQYF
CDR3nt: TGTGCCAGCAGCGGCCGGACTGAACGGAAGACCGGCGAGCAGTACTTC

d_gene: NA
abundance: NA
j_gene: TRBJ1-2
len: 13
v_gene: TRBV5-1
CDR3aa: CASRTPDNYGYTF
CDR3nt: TGCGCCAGCCGGACCCCGGATAACTATGGCTACACCTTC

d_gene: TRBD1
abundance: NA
j_gene: TRBJ2-5
len: 14
v_gene: TRBV2
CDR3aa: CASSDTGVEETQYF
CDR3nt: TGTGCCAGCAGTGACACAGGGGTCGAGGAGACCCAGTACTTC

d_gene: NA
abundance: few
j_gene: TRBJ1-2
len: 14
v_gene: TRBV20-1
CDR3aa: CSARRQIVIQGYTF
CDR3nt: TGCAGTGCTAGGCGACAGATAGTTATACAGGGCTACACCTTC

d_gene: NA
abundance: NA
j_gene: TRBJ2-7
len: 13
v_gene: TRBV20-1
CDR3aa: CSAFTRSSYEQYF
CDR3nt: TGCAGTGCATTTACTAGGAGCTCCTACGAGCAGTACTTC

d_gene: TRBD1
abundance: NA
j_gene: TRBJ2-7
len: 16
v_gene: TRBV27
CDR3aa: CASSPPWGDRGLEQYF
CDR3nt: TGTGCCAGCAGTCCCCCGTGGGGGGACAGGGGGCTCGAGCAGTACTTC

d_gene: NA
abundance: few
j_gene: TRBJ2-7
len: 16
v_gene: TRBV7-9
CDR3aa: CAIHLRDRYSSYEQYF
CDR3nt: TGTGCCATCCACCTCCGGGACCGATATTCCTCCTACGAGCAGTACTTC

d_gene: TRBD2
abundance: NA
j_gene: TRBJ2-1
len: 14
v_gene: TRBV28
CDR3aa: CASRSGGGYNEQFF
CDR3nt: TGTGCCAGCAGGAGCGGGGGGGGATACAATGAGCAGTTCTTC

d_gene: NA
abundance: few
j_gene: TRBJ2-1
len: 13
v_gene: TRBV7-3
CDR3aa: CASSRGSNNEQFF
CDR3nt: TGTGCCAGCAGCCGGGGATCAAACAATGAGCAGTTCTTC

d_gene: NA
abundance: NA
j_gene: TRBJ2-5
len: 15
v_gene: TRBV12-3/TRBV12-4
CDR3aa: CASSSSGKRQETQYF
CDR3nt: TGTGCCAGCAGTTCGTCAGGGAAGCGCCAAGAGACCCAGTACTTC

d_gene: NA
abundance: many
j_gene: TRBJ2-2
len: 14
v_gene: TRBV20-1
CDR3aa: CSARWPRGAGELFF
CDR3nt: TGCAGTGCCAGATGGCCTCGGGGAGCCGGGGAGCTGTTTTTT

d_gene: NA
abundance: few
j_gene: TRBJ2-7
len: 13
v_gene: TRBV20-1
CDR3aa: CSARVPATYEQYF
CDR3nt: TGCAGTGCTAGAGTTCCGGCTACCTACGAGCAGTACTTC

d_gene: TRBD1
abundance: NA
j_gene: TRBJ2-2
len: 14
v_gene: TRBV20-1
CDR3aa: CSAGVGQSSGELFF
CDR3nt: TGCAGTGCTGGGGTGGGACAGTCATCCGGGGAGCTGTTTTTT

d_gene: NA
abundance: few
j_gene: TRBJ2-1
len: 11
v_gene: TRBV11-2
CDR3aa: CASSSKFEQFF
CDR3nt: TGTGCCAGCAGCTCAAAGTTTGAGCAGTTCTTC

d_gene: TRBD2
abundance: NA
j_gene: TRBJ2-7
len: 16
v_gene: TRBV4-1
CDR3aa: CASSQDPSGRDYEQYF
CDR3nt: TGCGCCAGCAGCCAAGATCCCAGCGGGAGGGACTACGAGCAGTACTTC

d_gene: TRBD1
abundance: NA
j_gene: TRBJ2-7
len: 12
v_gene: TRBV6-2/TRBV6-3
CDR3aa: CAGADRAYEQYF
CDR3nt: TGTGCCGGGGCGGACAGGGCCTACGAGCAGTACTTC

d_gene: NA
abundance: NA
j_gene: TRBJ1-1
len: 14
v_gene: TRBV6-5
CDR3aa: CASSYSSGYAEAFF
CDR3nt: TGTGCCAGCAGTTACTCGTCGGGTTACGCTGAAGCTTTCTTT

d_gene: TRBD1
abundance: many
j_gene: TRBJ1-5
len: 15
v_gene: TRBV5-1
CDR3aa: CASSWGTGRNQPQHF
CDR3nt: TGCGCCAGCAGCTGGGGGACAGGGCGCAATCAGCCCCAGCATTTT

d_gene: NA
abundance: NA
j_gene: TRBJ1-4
len: 14
v_gene: TRBV11-2
CDR3aa: CASRPLRQSRKLFF
CDR3nt: TGTGCCAGCAGGCCACTTCGACAGTCAAGAAAACTGTTTTTT

d_gene: NA
abundance: many
j_gene: TRBJ2-7
len: 11
v_gene: TRBV29-1
CDR3aa: CSVVADYEQYF
CDR3nt: TGCAGCGTTGTTGCGGACTACGAGCAGTACTTC

d_gene: NA
abundance: NA
j_gene: TRBJ2-3
len: 14
v_gene: TRBV6-5
CDR3aa: CASSSEGRPDTQYF
CDR3nt: TGTGCCAGCAGTTCCGAGGGACGCCCAGATACGCAGTATTTT

d_gene: NA
abundance: NA
j_gene: TRBJ1-1
len: 15
v_gene: TRBV30
CDR3aa: CAWSGSGSLNTEAFF
CDR3nt: TGTGCCTGGAGTGGCTCGGGGTCATTGAACACTGAAGCTTTCTTT

d_gene: TRBD1
abundance: few
j_gene: TRBJ2-1
len: 14
v_gene: TRBV7-2
CDR3aa: CASSLEQGAGEQFF
CDR3nt: TGTGCCAGCAGCTTAGAACAGGGGGCGGGTGAGCAGTTCTTC

d_gene: NA
abundance: NA
j_gene: TRBJ2-2
len: 14
v_gene: TRBV30
CDR3aa: CAWSRGLLTGELFF
CDR3nt: TGTGCCTGGAGTAGGGGACTTCTCACCGGGGAGCTGTTTTTT

d_gene: NA
abundance: few
j_gene: TRBJ1-5
len: 14
v_gene: TRBV6-2/TRBV6-3
CDR3aa: CASSYFTDNQPQHF
CDR3nt: TGTGCCAGCAGTTATTTTACCGACAATCAGCCCCAGCATTTT

d_gene: NA
abundance: NA
j_gene: TRBJ2-1
len: 13
v_gene: TRBV18
CDR3aa: CASSPGRIGEQFF
CDR3nt: TGTGCCAGCTCACCTGGGAGGATCGGTGAGCAGTTCTTC

d_gene: NA
abundance: NA
j_gene: TRBJ1-2
len: 14
v_gene: TRBV19
CDR3aa: CASRGDRPSYGYTF
CDR3nt: TGTGCCAGTAGGGGAGACAGACCAAGCTATGGCTACACCTTC

d_gene: TRBD1
abundance: few
j_gene: TRBJ2-6
len: 16
v_gene: TRBV20-1
CDR3aa: CSASTGGLSGANVLTF
CDR3nt: TGCAGTGCTAGTACAGGGGGCTTGTCTGGGGCCAACGTCCTGACTTTC

d_gene: NA
abundance: few
j_gene: TRBJ2-2
len: 13
v_gene: TRBV10-3
CDR3aa: CAIDGGETGELFF
CDR3nt: TGTGCCATAGACGGAGGGGAGACCGGGGAGCTGTTTTTT